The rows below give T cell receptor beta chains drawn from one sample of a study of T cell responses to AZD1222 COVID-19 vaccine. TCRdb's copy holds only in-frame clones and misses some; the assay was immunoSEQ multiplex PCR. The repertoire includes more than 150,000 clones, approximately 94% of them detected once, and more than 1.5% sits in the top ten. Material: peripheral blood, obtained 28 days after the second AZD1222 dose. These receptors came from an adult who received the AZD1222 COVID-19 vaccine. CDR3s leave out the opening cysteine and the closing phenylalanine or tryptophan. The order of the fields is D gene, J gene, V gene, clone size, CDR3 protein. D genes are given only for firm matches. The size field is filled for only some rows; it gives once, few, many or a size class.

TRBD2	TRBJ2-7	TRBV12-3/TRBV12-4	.	ASSLTSGYEQY
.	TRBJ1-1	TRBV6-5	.	ASTGPTGSSAEAF
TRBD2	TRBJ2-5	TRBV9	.	ASSSGLAGVETQY
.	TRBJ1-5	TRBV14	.	ASSQAAHQPQH
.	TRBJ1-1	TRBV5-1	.	ASSLEVGLDTEAF
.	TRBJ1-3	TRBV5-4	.	ASSLTGGNTIY
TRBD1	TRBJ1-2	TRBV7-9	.	ASSSGPRGPANYGYT
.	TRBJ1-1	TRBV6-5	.	ASSPRTSEAF
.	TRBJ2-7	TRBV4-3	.	ASSQSLQVTYEQY
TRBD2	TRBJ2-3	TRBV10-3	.	AISGVAGSTDTQY
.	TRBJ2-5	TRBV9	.	ASSAGGGPETQY
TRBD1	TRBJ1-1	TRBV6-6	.	ASSLGTATNTEAF
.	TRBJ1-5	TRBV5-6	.	ASSLAGDSDQPQH
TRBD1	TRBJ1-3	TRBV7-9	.	ASSAGTADLGNTIY
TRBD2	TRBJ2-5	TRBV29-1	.	SSRLAGQETQY
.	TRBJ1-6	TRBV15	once	ATTPDRANNSPLH
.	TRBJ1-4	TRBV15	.	ATSGATNEKLF
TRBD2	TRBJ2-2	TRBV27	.	ATGGLAARGAGELF
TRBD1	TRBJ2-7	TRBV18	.	ASSRGQGAEQY
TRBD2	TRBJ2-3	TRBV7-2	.	ASSLSGGVADTQY
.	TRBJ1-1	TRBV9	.	ASSVNIVNPNTEAF
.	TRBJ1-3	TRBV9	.	ASSVDSPSGNTIY
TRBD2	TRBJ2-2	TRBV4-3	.	ASSVLSGTSNTGELF
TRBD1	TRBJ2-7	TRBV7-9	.	ASSADRGLYEQY
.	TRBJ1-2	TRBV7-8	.	ASSQKRVTKGGDNYGYT
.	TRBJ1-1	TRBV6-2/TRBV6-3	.	ASSYTVNTEAF
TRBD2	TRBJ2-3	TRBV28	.	ASSPPWSAGPTDTQY
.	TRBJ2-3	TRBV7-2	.	ASSSYGTKTDTQY
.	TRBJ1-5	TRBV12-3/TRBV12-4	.	ASSSTQGMGRH
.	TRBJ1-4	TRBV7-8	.	ASSNYPGRLGEKLF
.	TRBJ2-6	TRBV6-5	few	ASREGGSGANVLT
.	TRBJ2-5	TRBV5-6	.	ASSLGGGPETQY
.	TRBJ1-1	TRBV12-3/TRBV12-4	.	ASSSPGKAF
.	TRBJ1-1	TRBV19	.	ASSDQGYTEAF
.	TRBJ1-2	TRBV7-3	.	ASSLDGALEANYGYT
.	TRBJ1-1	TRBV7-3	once	ASSFVANTEAF
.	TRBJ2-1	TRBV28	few	ASSALSGPADNEQF
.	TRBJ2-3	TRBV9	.	ASSVSISTDTQY
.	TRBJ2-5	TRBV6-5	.	ASSYSQAQETQY
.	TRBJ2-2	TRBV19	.	ASSITGELF
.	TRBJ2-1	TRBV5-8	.	ASSFGVVINYNEQF
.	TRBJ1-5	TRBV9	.	ASSAGIGTHQPQH
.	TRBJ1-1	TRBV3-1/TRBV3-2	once	ASSQDPSRRFNEAF
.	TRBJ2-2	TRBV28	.	ASKVSGSNTGELF
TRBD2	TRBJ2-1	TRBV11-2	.	ASSLEWAGANAEQF
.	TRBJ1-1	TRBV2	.	ASSEAGHNTEAF
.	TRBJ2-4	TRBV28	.	ASSLGRIQY
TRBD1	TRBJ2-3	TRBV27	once	ASSWDSFTDTQY
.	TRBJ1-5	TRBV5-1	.	ASSLGLGHQPQH
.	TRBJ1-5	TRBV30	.	AWSVGMVGQPQH
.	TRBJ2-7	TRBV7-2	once	ASSLVGGYEQY